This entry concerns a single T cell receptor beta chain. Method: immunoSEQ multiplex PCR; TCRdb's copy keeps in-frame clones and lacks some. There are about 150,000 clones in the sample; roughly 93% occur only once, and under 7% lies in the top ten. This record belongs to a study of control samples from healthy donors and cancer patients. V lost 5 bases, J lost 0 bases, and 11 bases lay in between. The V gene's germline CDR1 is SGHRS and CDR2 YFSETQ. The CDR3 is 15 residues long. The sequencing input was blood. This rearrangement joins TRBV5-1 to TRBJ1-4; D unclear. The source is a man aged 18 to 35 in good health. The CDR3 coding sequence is TGCGCCAGCAGGCAGGACGGAGCAACTAATGAAAAACTGTTTTTT. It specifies CASRQDGATNEKLFF.